These 16 T cell receptor beta chains came from one sample sequenced in a study of cytomegalovirus exposure and HLA in healthy donors. Vbeta (60) and Jbeta (13) primers were used in the PCR. The data were produced by immunoSEQ multiplex PCR, yet TCRdb's version contains in-frame clones alone and is incomplete. The sample holds about 48,000 clones. Specimen: PBMCs. These receptors were collected from a male donor in good health and CMV-seropositive.

V and J are TRBV7-2 and TRBJ1-6; TRBD1 agrees at 9 bases. The V gene end was trimmed by 5 bases and the J gene end by 6 bases; junction bases not matched to a gene: 2. The CDR3 is 14 residues long. Per the germline V gene, CDR1 is SGHTA and CDR2 is FQGNSA. The CDR3 protein is CASSPDRGNSPLHF. The DNA for the CDR3 is TGTGCCAGCAGCCCGGACAGGGGTAATTCACCCCTCCACTTT.

V and J are TRBV4-3 and TRBJ2-6; 7 bases agree with TRBD1. V lost 3 bases, J lost 2 bases, and 7 bases stayed unmatched. The germline CDR1 and CDR2 sequences are LGHNA and YSLEER. CDR3 length: 17 amino acids. CDR3 amino acids: CASSQTSGTAGANVLTF. The CDR3 region has the DNA TGCGCCAGCAGCCAGACCTCCGGGACAGCTGGGGCCAACGTCCTGACTTTC.

This chain joins TRBV30 and TRBJ1-5; a weak D match, TRBD1 (5 bases). In germline, CDR1 is GTSNPN, CDR2 SVGIG (reference sequence). This CDR3 has 17 amino acids. Trimming removed 3 bases from V and 0 bases from J, with 18 bases in between. The CDR3 nucleotides read TGTGCCTGGAGCGCCGGGCTAGGGGCTTTTAGCAATCAGCCCCAGCATTTT. Residues: CAWSAGLGAFSNQPQHF. The whole variable domain, filled in from reference TRBV30 and TRBJ1-5, reads SQTIHQWPATLVQPVGSPLSLECTVEGTSNPNLYWYRQAAGRGLQLLFYSVGIGQISSEVPQNLSASRPQDRQFILSSKKLLLSDSGFYLCAWSAGLGAFSNQPQHFGDGTRLSIL.

J is TRBJ2-3 and V is TRBV10-3; 7 nucleotides match TRBD2. Trimming removed 5 bases from V and 3 bases from J; junction bases left unmatched: 5. The CDR3 extends over 14 amino acids. The V gene's germline CDR1 is ENHRY and CDR2 SYGVKD. CDR3 sequence: CAISSGTKTDTQYF. The CDR3 DNA sequence: TGTGCCATCAGTTCAGGGACTAAAACAGATACGCAGTATTTT.

The chain recombines TRBV5-1 with TRBJ2-3, with 9 bases aligning to TRBD2. This CDR3 has 16 residues. Germline values: CDR1 SGHRS, CDR2 YFSETQ. Trimming removed 1 base from V and 0 bases from J; junction bases left unmatched: 3. This CDR3 is CASSLTSGFSTDTQYF. Here the CDR3 DNA reads TGCGCCAGCAGCTTGACTAGCGGGTTCAGCACAGATACGCAGTATTTT.

This chain joins TRBV5-1 and TRBJ2-7; TRBD2 matches at 14 bases. This CDR3 has 16 amino acids. The germline V gene encodes CDR1 SGHRS and CDR2 YFSETQ. V dropped 3 bases and J dropped 0; count of bases not matched to a gene: 2. CDR3 sequence: CASSWTSGGNSYEQYF. CDR3 in DNA: TGCGCCAGCAGCTGGACTAGCGGGGGGAACTCCTACGAGCAGTACTTC.

The CDR3 region has the DNA TGTGCCAGCAGCCCACCGGGGGGACAGGGAAGGGAGACCCAGTACTTC. It encodes CASSPPGGQGRETQYF. The chain combines TRBV7-9 with TRBJ2-5, with 9 bases matching TRBD1. With V trimmed by 5 bases and J by 5 bases, 12 bases remained unmatched. The CDR3 runs 16 residues. The germline gives CDR1 SEHNR, CDR2 FQNEAQ (reference sequence).

This chain joins TRBV5-4 and TRBJ1-3; D might be TRBD1 (6 bases). V lost 0 bases, J lost 2 bases, and 9 bases lay in between. The CDR3 covers 15 residues. In germline, CDR1 is SGHNT, CDR2 YYREEE (reference sequence). CDR3 in amino acids: CASSLVGGPGNTIYF. The DNA of the CDR3 is TGTGCCAGCAGCTTGGTCGGGGGGCCTGGAAACACCATATATTTT.

The chain joins TRBV2 to TRBJ2-1, with 7 positions matching TRBD1. Per germline, CDR1 SNHLY and CDR2 FYNNEI. The V and J ends lost 6 bases and 2 bases, in that order; junction bases with no gene match: 4. This CDR3 region has 14 residues. The CDR3 protein is CASRLQGPYNEQFF. The DNA for the CDR3 is TGTGCCAGCAGGTTACAGGGGCCCTACAATGAGCAGTTCTTC.

The chain couples TRBV25-1 to TRBJ1-2; 7 nucleotides match TRBD1. In germline, CDR1 is MGHDK, CDR2 SYGVNS. V trimming: 5 bases; J trimming: 7 bases; junction bases outside the gene matches: 16. The CDR3 spans 16 residues. The CDR3 reads CASSSRAQGGKGGYTF. The CDR3 region has the DNA TGTGCCAGCAGTTCGAGGGCCCAGGGGGGTAAAGGTGGCTACACCTTC.

The V and J genes are TRBV6-6 and TRBJ2-5, with a tentative D call TRBD2 (5 bases). Looked up from germline, CDR1 is MNHNY and CDR2 is SVGAGI (reference sequence). V lost 8 bases and J lost 4, with 17 bases in between. This CDR3 has 14 amino acids. CDR3 DNA sequence: TGTGCCAGCCACGGAGGTGTTACACGAGAGACCCAGTACTTC. The encoded protein is CASHGGVTRETQYF.

The rearrangement joins TRBV6-5 to TRBJ2-2; D may be TRBD1 (6 bases). CDR1 and CDR2 (germline): MNHEY, SVGAGI. Deletions cut 5 bases from V and 0 bases from J, with 10 bases between. The CDR3 is made up of 15 amino acids. The CDR3 DNA reads as TGTGCCAGCAGTACAGGGACCCCGAACACCGGGGAGCTGTTTTTT. This codes for CASSTGTPNTGELFF.

V gene TRBV7-9 combines with J gene TRBJ1-2, with D unclear. Germline CDR1 is SEHNR and CDR2 is FQNEAQ (reference sequence). The length of the CDR3 is 16 residues. The ends were cut back, 5 bases at V and 4 bases at J, with 20 bases in the middle. The CDR3: CASSPTPPELAYGYTF. The CDR3 nucleotides read TGTGCCAGCAGCCCTACTCCTCCCGAGCTCGCCTATGGCTACACCTTC.

This chain connects TRBV21-1 to TRBJ1-5; the table gives TRBD1 as D, unverified against the DNA. TRBV21-1 is a pseudogene. This CDR3 has 17 amino acids. CDR3 sequence (DNA): TGTGCCAGCAGCAAGGGACAGGGGGCTGTGGGCAATCAGCCCCAGCATTTT. It yields the protein CASSKGQGAVGNQPQHF.

The genes are TRBV19 and TRBJ2-7; no clear D. Trimming took 5 bases from V and 6 from J, leaving 11 bases between them. This CDR3 is 12 amino acids long. Looked up from germline, CDR1 is LNHDA and CDR2 is SQIVND (reference sequence). As DNA, the CDR3 is TGTGCCAGTAGTGAGGTCCGTGGCGAGCAGTACTTC. It codes for CASSEVRGEQYF.

V is TRBV9 and J is TRBJ2-7; 11 nucleotides match TRBD1. This CDR3 spans 13 amino acids. Germline assignment: CDR1 SGDLS and CDR2 YYNGEE. V was pared by 3 bases and J by 6 bases, with 2 bases of the junction left unmatched. The DNA for the CDR3 is TGTGCCAGCAGCGGGGGACAGGGGGGCGAGCAGTACTTC. It is translated as CASSGGQGGEQYF.